These T cell receptor beta chains were read from a single sample in a study of Graves' ophthalmopathy and Graves' hyperthyroidism. Using its own MiXCR run on the multiplex PCR reads, TCRdb lists one record per CDR3 protein. This table has around 520,000 distinct CDR3 sequences, less than 45% appearing once. The sample was peripheral blood or thyroid tissue (not recorded which). Source of these receptors: an adult man with Graves' hyperthyroidism. Each CDR3 is given with its conserved first and last residue. A clone size is listed for some rows: how often the clone was seen (once, few, many), or a class if it is expanded.

TRBV9,-,CASSVGGTASYEQYF
TRBV24-1,-,CATSASNYNEQFF
TRBV5-1,once,CASSSGLAGGTSTDTQYF
TRBV7-2,few,CASSLAAGGSDTQYF
TRBV29-1,few,CSVAWGGSGNTIYF
TRBV19,-,CAWSVPGAQPQHF
TRBV24-1,-,CATSVEANTGELFF
TRBV3-1,-,CASSPMREGRYEQYF
TRBV10-3,many,CAISESGGNSGNTIYF
TRBV7-3,few,CASSVHREVGELFF
TRBV25-1,few,CASSDYPNNNEQFF
TRBV7-6,many,CASSLPGGGLDTGELFF
TRBV2,-,CASSWGASGELFF
TRBV29-1,-,CSVAQGPYEQYF
TRBV30,once,CAWSHRDTEAFF
TRBV25-1,many,CASSGAGAVTEAFF
TRBV9,few,CASSASGELFF
TRBV7-9,once,CASNSPTVYNSPLHF
TRBV2,-,CASSEGRQLSLETQYF
TRBV12-3/TRBV12-4,-,CASTVSGTGLRTLHF
TRBV12-3/TRBV12-4,-,CASRVTETLSGANVLTF
TRBV29-1,many,CSVEDQIHSSYEQYF
TRBV20-1,many,CSARQGGVSGELFF
TRBV7-9,-,CASSLGQGAPTGELFF
TRBV7-9,few,CASDPSGRTDTQYF
TRBV20-1,-,CSARGRDRGNYGYTF
TRBV24-1,many,CATSDFAGEQYF
TRBV5-1,few,CASSRLLAENTGELFF
TRBV29-1,-,CSDSGGPTLETQYF
TRBV30,-,CARDTGYGEAFF
TRBV12-3/TRBV12-4,many,CASQQGWGTEAFF
TRBV7-8,few,CASSVDILYNEQFF
TRBV5-1,many,CASSLALLSRNTEAFF
TRBV9,many,CASSLGTSWAYEQYF